This is a list of T cell receptor beta chains from one sample in a study of vaccination and CD4 T cells after COVID-19. For these receptors, no antigen is known. Each CDR3 protein is one row after TCRdb ran MiXCR on the PCR reads. The sample includes about 24,000 distinct CDR3 sequences, around 30% of them seen just once. Sequences were derived from CD4+ T cells from blood, cultured in vitro, sampled about 7 months after SARS-CoV-2 vaccination. Receptors originate from a human donor who had recovered from COVID-19. CDR3s include the opening cysteine and the closing phenylalanine or tryptophan. Fields, in order: V gene, J gene, clone size, D gene, CDR3 protein, CDR3 DNA. D genes are given only for firm matches. Clone size appears in some rows only: once, few, many, or a class for an expanded clone.

V: TRBV28
J: TRBJ1-1
size: few
D: .
CDR3: CASSLVVLGTEAFF
DNA: TGTGCCAGCAGTTTAGTGGTTTTGGGCACTGAAGCTTTCTTT

V: TRBV28
J: TRBJ2-1
size: .
D: TRBD1
CDR3: CGSAKPGQGSNEQFF
DNA: TGTGGGAGCGCTAAACCGGGACAGGGAAGCAATGAGCAGTTCTTC

V: TRBV6-5
J: TRBJ2-3
size: few
D: .
CDR3: CASSYSPSTDTQYF
DNA: TGTGCCAGCAGTTACTCGCCCTCAACAGATACGCAGTATTTT

V: TRBV4-1
J: TRBJ2-3
size: once
D: .
CDR3: CASSQGFSTDTQYF
DNA: TGCGCCAGCAGCCAGGGGTTTAGCACAGATACGCAGTATTTT

V: TRBV20-1
J: TRBJ1-2
size: .
D: .
CDR3: CSARDLGAGWLRYTF
DNA: TGCAGTGCTAGAGACCTGGGGGCCGGGTGGCTCCGCTACACCTTC

V: TRBV5-1
J: TRBJ2-5
size: .
D: .
CDR3: CATRRGGAGMDQYF
DNA: TGCGCCACCCGTCGCGGGGGCGCAGGGATGGACCAGTACTTC

V: TRBV6-4
J: TRBJ2-6
size: few
D: TRBD2
CDR3: CASSPGGSSGANVLTF
DNA: TGTGCCAGCAGTCCGGGAGGCAGCTCTGGGGCCAACGTCCTGACTTTC

V: TRBV20-1
J: TRBJ1-5
size: few
D: .
CDR3: CSARWGINQPQHF
DNA: TGCAGTGCTAGGTGGGGGATCAATCAGCCCCAGCATTTT

V: TRBV7-6
J: TRBJ1-2
size: few
D: TRBD1
CDR3: CASSSYWGQGYGYTF
DNA: TGTGCCAGCAGCTCATATTGGGGACAGGGGTATGGCTACACCTTC

V: TRBV20-1
J: TRBJ2-3
size: .
D: .
CDR3: CSARDLSTRGTDTQYF
DNA: TGCAGTGCTAGAGATCTTTCCACTAGAGGCACAGATACGCAGTATTTT

V: TRBV7-8
J: TRBJ2-5
size: .
D: TRBD1
CDR3: CASSWTGGQGETQYF
DNA: TGTGCCAGCAGCTGGACAGGGGGCCAAGGAGAGACCCAGTACTTC

V: TRBV6-1
J: TRBJ2-3
size: .
D: TRBD2
CDR3: CASSRYGLAGDTQYF
DNA: TGTGCCAGCAGTCGATATGGACTAGCTGGCGATACGCAGTATTTT

V: TRBV29-1
J: TRBJ1-1
size: .
D: TRBD1
CDR3: CSVHRGVNTEAFF
DNA: TGCAGCGTTCACAGGGGGGTGAACACTGAAGCTTTCTTT

V: TRBV7-9
J: TRBJ2-3
size: few
D: .
CDR3: CASSLGGTDTQYF
DNA: TGTGCCAGCAGCTTAGGTGGCACAGATACGCAGTATTTT

V: TRBV28
J: TRBJ2-7
size: few
D: TRBD1
CDR3: CASPPSASDRGSYEQYF
DNA: TGTGCCAGCCCCCCAAGCGCATCGGACAGGGGTTCCTACGAGCAGTACTTC

V: TRBV20-1
J: TRBJ2-3
size: few
D: .
CDR3: CSARHTYTDTQYF
DNA: TGCAGTGCTAGACACACCTACACAGATACGCAGTATTTT

V: TRBV20-1
J: TRBJ2-2
size: .
D: TRBD2
CDR3: CSARDGGRATGELFF
DNA: TGCAGTGCTAGAGATGGCGGGAGGGCCACCGGGGAGCTGTTTTTT

V: TRBV7-9
J: TRBJ2-1
size: .
D: TRBD1
CDR3: CASSLIGTGVNEQFF
DNA: TGTGCCAGCAGCTTAATCGGGACAGGGGTCAATGAGCAGTTCTTC

V: TRBV20-1
J: TRBJ2-1
size: .
D: .
CDR3: CSARDAGTTQFF
DNA: TGCAGTGCTAGAGATGCCGGGACCACGCAGTTCTTC

V: TRBV28
J: TRBJ1-2
size: .
D: .
CDR3: CASSKANYGYTF
DNA: TGTGCCAGCAGCAAAGCTAACTATGGCTACACCTTC

V: TRBV20-1
J: TRBJ2-7
size: .
D: .
CDR3: CSARRVPSLPYEQYF
DNA: TGCAGTGCTAGACGGGTTCCCAGCTTGCCCTACGAGCAGTACTTC

V: TRBV6-4
J: TRBJ1-1
size: .
D: .
CDR3: CASSVRTNTEALF
DNA: TGTGCCAGCAGTGTTCGCACCAACACTGAAGCTCTCTTT

V: TRBV4-1
J: TRBJ2-5
size: few
D: .
CDR3: CASSQALVRVETQYF
DNA: TGCGCCAGCAGCCAAGCCCTTGTAAGGGTTGAGACCCAGTACTTC

V: TRBV6-1
J: TRBJ1-1
size: few
D: .
CDR3: CASSLISGGTEAFF
DNA: TGTGCCAGCAGCTTAATATCCGGGGGCACTGAAGCTTTCTTT

V: TRBV6-1
J: TRBJ2-7
size: .
D: TRBD2
CDR3: CASSGGRASYEQYF
DNA: TGTGCCAGCAGCGGCGGGAGGGCCTCCTACGAGCAGTACTTC

V: TRBV6-1
J: TRBJ1-2
size: .
D: .
CDR3: CASSRGGLYGYTF
DNA: TGTGCCAGCAGTAGGGGGGGACTCTATGGCTACACCTTC

V: TRBV7-9
J: TRBJ2-3
size: .
D: .
CDR3: CASSWSTEVDTQYF
DNA: TGTGCCAGCAGCTGGAGCACGGAGGTTGATACGCAGTATTTT

V: TRBV23-1
J: TRBJ2-7
size: .
D: .
CDR3: CASSQSGGVFYEQYF
DNA: TGCGCCAGCAGTCAATCGGGTGGGGTATTCTACGAGCAGTACTTC

V: TRBV20-1
J: TRBJ2-1
size: .
D: TRBD2
CDR3: CSAIAGGNEQFF
DNA: TGCAGTGCTATTGCGGGAGGCAATGAGCAGTTCTTC

V: TRBV7-6
J: TRBJ2-3
size: .
D: TRBD2
CDR3: CASSLGLISGMGTDTQYF
DNA: TGTGCCAGCAGCTTAGGATTGATCAGCGGGATGGGCACAGATACGCAGTATTTT

V: TRBV28
J: TRBJ1-1
size: few
D: .
CDR3: CASSRPGPTEAFF
DNA: TGTGCCAGCAGCCGTCCGGGACCCACTGAAGCTTTCTTT

V: TRBV20-1
J: TRBJ2-1
size: medium-sized
D: .
CDR3: CSARGPTSSYNEQFF
DNA: TGCAGTGCTAGAGGTCCGACGAGCTCCTACAATGAGCAGTTCTTC

V: TRBV18
J: TRBJ2-5
size: few
D: TRBD1
CDR3: CASSPGTGQETQYF
DNA: TGTGCCAGCTCACCTGGGACAGGGCAAGAGACCCAGTACTTC

V: TRBV4-2
J: TRBJ2-7
size: few
D: .
CDR3: CASSQVETQEQYF
DNA: TGTGCCAGCAGCCAAGTGGAGACCCAGGAGCAGTACTTC

V: TRBV20-1
J: TRBJ2-3
size: .
D: .
CDR3: CSASQKVLLYTDTQYF
DNA: TGCAGTGCCTCTCAGAAGGTTCTTCTCTACACAGATACGCAGTATTTT

V: TRBV20-1
J: TRBJ2-3
size: .
D: TRBD2
CDR3: CSVDSGLAGGLDTQYF
DNA: TGCAGTGTTGACAGCGGACTAGCGGGAGGCCTGGATACGCAGTATTTT

V: TRBV20-1
J: TRBJ2-3
size: .
D: .
CDR3: CSARGAGPSTDTQYF
DNA: TGCAGTGCTAGAGGAGCGGGCCCTAGCACAGATACGCAGTATTTT

V: TRBV6-1
J: TRBJ2-2
size: .
D: .
CDR3: CASSQGEATGELFF
DNA: TGTGCCAGCAGTCAGGGGGAGGCCACCGGGGAGCTGTTTTTT

V: TRBV20-1
J: TRBJ1-1
size: .
D: TRBD1
CDR3: CSARDWRTGGLQNTEAFF
DNA: TGCAGTGCTAGAGATTGGAGAACAGGGGGCCTCCAGAACACTGAAGCTTTCTTT

V: TRBV25-1
J: TRBJ1-5
size: .
D: TRBD1
CDR3: CASSATGGTQPQHF
DNA: TGTGCCAGCAGTGCGACAGGGGGTACCCAGCCCCAGCATTTT

V: TRBV6-1
J: TRBJ1-2
size: .
D: .
CDR3: CASSQYGQGPNYGYTF
DNA: TGTGCCAGCAGTCAGTACGGGCAGGGTCCTAACTATGGCTACACCTTC

V: TRBV6-1
J: TRBJ2-5
size: .
D: .
CDR3: CASSTLTGQETQYF
DNA: TGTGCCAGCAGTACCCTGACAGGACAAGAGACCCAGTACTTC